This T cell receptor beta chain was found in a study of T cell changes during pregnancy in multiple sclerosis (dated by TCRdb to the late 2010s). For the wider study: The study looked at changes in the T cell repertoire across pregnancy in women with multiple sclerosis.

For this clone: This receptor's antigen is unknown. Base qualities are missing; no much larger clone stands one base away.

Libraries were constructed by the immunoSEQ multiplex PCR assay. Entries here come from immuneACCESS through TCRdb and include only in-frame sequences with V and J called. Some clones fail to appear in such tables; in the studies checked, an unresolved V gene covers under half of the shortfall, and the cause of the remainder is unknown. This sample comprises about 100,000 clones, approximately 94% of them detected only once. Jointly, the top ten make up about 0.9% of the sample. The receptor's source is a female donor with multiple sclerosis, enrolled in a pregnancy study. Sequenced here: peripheral blood, sampled before pregnancy.

Here is the DNA: TGTGCCAGTAGTATAGGGAGCCGGCGTAAACTCACCGGGGAGCTGTTTTTT. Its translation is CASSIGSRRKLTGELFF. This sequence uses TRBV19 and TRBJ2-2; the D segment cannot be called with confidence. V is shortened by 1 base, J by 4 bases, and the region joining them spans 16 bases. CDR1 and CDR2 were assigned from the germline V gene (reference sequence) as LNHDA and SQIVND. The CDR3 numbers 17 residues from cysteine through phenylalanine. Only the CDR3 DNA stays, 51 bases, in frame from base 1.